The entry below describes one T cell receptor (beta chain). Its target is not known. What was sequenced were expressed TCRB transcripts, since all of the isolated RNA had been reverse transcribed. Repertoires were generated with immunoSEQ multiplex PCR, while TCRdb's copy carries only in-frame clones and drops some. The sample includes over 300,000 clones, approximately 9.9% of them seen just once. The sample is drawn from a study of beta chain features in type 1 diabetes. Study findings and constraints: Type 1 diabetes patients showed a moderate but significant shortening of TCRB CDR3s in all four CD4+ subsets.

Trimming took 1 base from V and 4 from J, leaving 11 bases between them. This CDR3 spans 15 amino acids. CDR1 and CDR2 (germline): SGHTA, FQGNSA. This TCR derives from a man between 25 and 39 years old with type 1 diabetes. This chain connects TRBV7-2 to TRBJ1-5; D is uncertain. Input material: central memory CD4+ T cells from blood. For the CDR3, the DNA is TGTGCCAGCAGCTTAGACCGAGGAAGGAATCAGCCCCAGCATTTT. Translation gives CASSLDRGRNQPQHF. Full variable domain (outside the CDR3, taken from reference TRBV7-2 and TRBJ1-5): GAGVSQSPSNKVTEKGKDVELRCDPISGHTALYWYRQSLGQGLEFLIYFQGNSAPDKSGLPSDRFSAERTGGSVSTLTIQRTQQEDSAVYLCASSLDRGRNQPQHFGDGTRLSIL.